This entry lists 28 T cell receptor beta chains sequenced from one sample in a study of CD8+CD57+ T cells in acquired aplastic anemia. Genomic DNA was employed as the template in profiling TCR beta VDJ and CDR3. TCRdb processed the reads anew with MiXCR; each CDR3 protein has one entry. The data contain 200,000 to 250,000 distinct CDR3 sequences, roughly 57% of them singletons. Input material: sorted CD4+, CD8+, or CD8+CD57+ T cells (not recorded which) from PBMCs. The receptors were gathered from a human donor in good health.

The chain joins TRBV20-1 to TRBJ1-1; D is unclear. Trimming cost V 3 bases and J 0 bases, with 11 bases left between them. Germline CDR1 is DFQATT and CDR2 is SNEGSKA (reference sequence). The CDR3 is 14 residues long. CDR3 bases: TGCAGTGCTAGCTTTAGGCTCATGAACACTGAAGCTTTCTTT. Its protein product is CSASFRLMNTEAFF.

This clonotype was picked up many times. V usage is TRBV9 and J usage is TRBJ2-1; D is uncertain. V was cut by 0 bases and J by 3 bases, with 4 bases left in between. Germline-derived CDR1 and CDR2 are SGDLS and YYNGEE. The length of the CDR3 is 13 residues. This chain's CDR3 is CASSVDRYNEQFF. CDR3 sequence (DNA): TGTGCCAGCAGCGTAGACCGCTACAATGAGCAGTTCTTC. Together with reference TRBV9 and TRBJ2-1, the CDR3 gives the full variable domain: DSGVTQTPKHLITATGQRVTLRCSPRSGDLSVYWYQQSLDQGLQFLIQYYNGEERAKGNILERFSAQQFPDLHSELNLSSLELGDSALYFCASSVDRYNEQFFGPGTRLTVL.

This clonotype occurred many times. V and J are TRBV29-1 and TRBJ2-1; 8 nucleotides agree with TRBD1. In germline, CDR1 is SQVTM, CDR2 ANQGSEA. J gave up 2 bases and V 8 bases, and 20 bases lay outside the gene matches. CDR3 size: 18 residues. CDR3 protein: CSTEPGTGSRRAYNEQFF. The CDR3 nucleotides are TGCAGCACGGAACCGGGGACAGGTAGTCGGCGCGCCTACAATGAGCAGTTCTTC.

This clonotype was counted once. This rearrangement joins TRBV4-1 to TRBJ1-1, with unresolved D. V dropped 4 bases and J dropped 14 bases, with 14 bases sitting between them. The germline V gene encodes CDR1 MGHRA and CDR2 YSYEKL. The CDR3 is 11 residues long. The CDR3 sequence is CASSPDRGAFF. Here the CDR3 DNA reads TGCGCCAGCAGCCCAGATCGGGGAGCATTCTTT.

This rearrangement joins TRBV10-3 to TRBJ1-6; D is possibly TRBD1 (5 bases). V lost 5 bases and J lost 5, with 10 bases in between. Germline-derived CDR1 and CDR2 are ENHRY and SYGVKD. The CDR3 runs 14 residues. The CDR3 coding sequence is TGTGCCATCAGTTACAGGACGGATAATTCACCCCTCCACTTT. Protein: CAISYRTDNSPLHF.

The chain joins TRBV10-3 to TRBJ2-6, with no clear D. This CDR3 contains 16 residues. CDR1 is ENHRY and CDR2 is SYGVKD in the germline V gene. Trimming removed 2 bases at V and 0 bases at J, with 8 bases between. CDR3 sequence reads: CAISEDGLSGANVLTF. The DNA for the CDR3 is TGTGCCATCAGTGAGGACGGTCTCTCTGGGGCCAACGTCCTGACTTTC.

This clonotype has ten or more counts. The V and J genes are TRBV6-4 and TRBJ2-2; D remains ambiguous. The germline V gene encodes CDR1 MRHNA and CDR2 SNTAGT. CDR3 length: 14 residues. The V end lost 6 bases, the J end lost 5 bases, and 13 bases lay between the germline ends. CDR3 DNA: TGTGCCAGCAGCGCTCAATTTGGGACCGGGGAGCTGTTTTTT. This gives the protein CASSAQFGTGELFF.

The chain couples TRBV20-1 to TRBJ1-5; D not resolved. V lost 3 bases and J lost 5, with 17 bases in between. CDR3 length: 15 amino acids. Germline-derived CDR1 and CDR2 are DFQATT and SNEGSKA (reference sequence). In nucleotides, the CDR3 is TGCAGTGCTAGGGGTCAGACCTTCGAGGATCAGCCCCAGCATTTT. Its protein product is CSARGQTFEDQPQHF.

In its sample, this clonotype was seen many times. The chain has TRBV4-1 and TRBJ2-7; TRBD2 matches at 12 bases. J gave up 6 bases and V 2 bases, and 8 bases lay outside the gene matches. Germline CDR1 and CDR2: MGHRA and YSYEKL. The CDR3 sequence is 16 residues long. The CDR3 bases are TGCGCCAGCAGCCAATCTAGCGGGAGGGCCTCGGGCGAGCAGTACTTC. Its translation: CASSQSSGRASGEQYF.

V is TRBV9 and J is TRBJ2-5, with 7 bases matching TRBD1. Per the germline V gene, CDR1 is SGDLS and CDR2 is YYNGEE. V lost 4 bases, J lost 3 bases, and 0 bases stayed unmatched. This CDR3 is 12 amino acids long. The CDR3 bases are TGTGCCAGCAGCACAGGGGAAGAGACCCAGTACTTC. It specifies CASSTGEETQYF.

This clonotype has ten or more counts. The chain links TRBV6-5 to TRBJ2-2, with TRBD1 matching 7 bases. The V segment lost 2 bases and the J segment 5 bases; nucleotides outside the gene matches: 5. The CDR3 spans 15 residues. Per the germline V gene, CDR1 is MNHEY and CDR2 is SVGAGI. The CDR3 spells CASSYAAGGTGELFF. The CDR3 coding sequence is TGTGCCAGCAGTTACGCTGCAGGGGGAACCGGGGAGCTGTTTTTT.

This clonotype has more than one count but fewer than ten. The chain's CDR3 is CASSPREGRDGEQYF. The CDR3 coding sequence is TGTGCCAGCAGCCCAAGAGAGGGCAGGGACGGCGAGCAGTACTTC. The rearrangement links TRBV9 to TRBJ2-7; D tentatively fits TRBD1 or TRBD2 (5 bases each). V lost 4 bases, J lost 6 bases, and 20 bases lay in between. CDR3 length: 15 amino acids. Germline V gives CDR1 SGDLS, CDR2 YYNGEE. Based on the CDR3 plus reference TRBV9 and TRBJ2-7, the full variable domain is DSGVTQTPKHLITATGQRVTLRCSPRSGDLSVYWYQQSLDQGLQFLIQYYNGEERAKGNILERFSAQQFPDLHSELNLSSLELGDSALYFCASSPREGRDGEQYFGPGTRLTVT.

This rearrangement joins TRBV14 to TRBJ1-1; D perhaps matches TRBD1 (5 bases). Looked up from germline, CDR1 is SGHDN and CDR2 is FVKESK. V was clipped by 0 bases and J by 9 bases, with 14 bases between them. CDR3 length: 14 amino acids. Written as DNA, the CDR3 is TGTGCCAGCAGCCAAGATCGGGGGGGGGTACAAGCTTTCTTT. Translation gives CASSQDRGGVQAFF.

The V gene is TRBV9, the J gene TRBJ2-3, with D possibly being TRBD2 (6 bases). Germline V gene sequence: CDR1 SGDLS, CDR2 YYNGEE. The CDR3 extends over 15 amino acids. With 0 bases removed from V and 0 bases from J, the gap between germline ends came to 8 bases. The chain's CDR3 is CASSVEGTSTDTQYF. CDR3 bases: TGTGCCAGCAGCGTAGAAGGGACTAGCACAGATACGCAGTATTTT.

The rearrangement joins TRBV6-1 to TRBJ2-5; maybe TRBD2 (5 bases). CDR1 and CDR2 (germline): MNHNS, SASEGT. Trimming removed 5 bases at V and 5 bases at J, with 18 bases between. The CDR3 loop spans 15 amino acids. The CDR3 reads CASSYGGFGSETQYF. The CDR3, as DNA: TGTGCCAGCAGTTACGGCGGGTTTGGTTCGGAGACCCAGTACTTC.

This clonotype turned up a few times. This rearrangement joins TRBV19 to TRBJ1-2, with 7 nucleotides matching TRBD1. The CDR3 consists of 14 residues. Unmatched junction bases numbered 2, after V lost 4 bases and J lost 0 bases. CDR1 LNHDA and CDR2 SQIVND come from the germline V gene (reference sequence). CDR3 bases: TGTGCCAGTAGTAGGACAGGAGCTAACTATGGCTACACCTTC. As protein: CASSRTGANYGYTF.

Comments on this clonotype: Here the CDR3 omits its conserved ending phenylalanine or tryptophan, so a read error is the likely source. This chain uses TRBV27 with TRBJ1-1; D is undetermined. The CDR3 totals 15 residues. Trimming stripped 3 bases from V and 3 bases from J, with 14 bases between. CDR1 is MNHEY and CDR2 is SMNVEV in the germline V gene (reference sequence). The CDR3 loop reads CASSFSGGAYTEAFL. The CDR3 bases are TGTGCCAGCAGTTTTTCTGGTGGTGCCTACACTGAAGCTTTCTTA.

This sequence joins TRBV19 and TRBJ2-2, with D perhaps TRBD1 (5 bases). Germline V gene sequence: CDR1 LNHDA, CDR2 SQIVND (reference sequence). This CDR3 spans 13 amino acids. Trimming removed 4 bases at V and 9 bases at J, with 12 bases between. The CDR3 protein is CASSKGDLRELFF. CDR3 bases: TGTGCCAGTAGTAAAGGGGATCTGAGGGAGCTGTTTTTT.

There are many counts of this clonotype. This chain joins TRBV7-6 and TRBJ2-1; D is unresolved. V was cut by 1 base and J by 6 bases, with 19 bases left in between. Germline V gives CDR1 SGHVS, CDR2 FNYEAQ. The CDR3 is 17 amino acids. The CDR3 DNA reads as TGTGCCAGCAGCTTAGATTTAGGGCGAGCTCATACCAATGAGCAGTTCTTC. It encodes CASSLDLGRAHTNEQFF.

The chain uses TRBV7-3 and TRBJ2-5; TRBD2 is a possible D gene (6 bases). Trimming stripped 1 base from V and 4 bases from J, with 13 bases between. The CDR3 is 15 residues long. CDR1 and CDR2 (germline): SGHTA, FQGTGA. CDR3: CASSLNTGVGETQYF. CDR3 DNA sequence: TGTGCCAGCAGCTTAAACACGGGAGTGGGAGAGACCCAGTACTTC.

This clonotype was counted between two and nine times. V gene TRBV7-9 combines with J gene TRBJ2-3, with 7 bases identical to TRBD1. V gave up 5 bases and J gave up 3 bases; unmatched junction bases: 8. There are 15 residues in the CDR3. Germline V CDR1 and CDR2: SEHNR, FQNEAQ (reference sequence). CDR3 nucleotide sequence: TGTGCCAGCAGCCCTACAAGCAGGGGGACAGATACGCAGTATTTT. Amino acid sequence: CASSPTSRGTDTQYF.

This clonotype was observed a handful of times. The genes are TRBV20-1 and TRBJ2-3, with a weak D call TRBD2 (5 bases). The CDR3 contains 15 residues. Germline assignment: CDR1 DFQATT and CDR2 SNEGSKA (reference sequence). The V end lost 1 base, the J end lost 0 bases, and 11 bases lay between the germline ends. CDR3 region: CSARVSGASTDTQYF. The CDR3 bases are TGCAGTGCTAGAGTGAGCGGAGCTAGCACAGATACGCAGTATTTT.

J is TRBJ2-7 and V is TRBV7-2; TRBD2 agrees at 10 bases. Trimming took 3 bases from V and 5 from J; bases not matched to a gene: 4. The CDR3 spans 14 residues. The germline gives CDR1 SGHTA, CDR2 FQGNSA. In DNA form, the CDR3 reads TGTGCCAGCAGCTTCCCTAGCGGGGGAAACGAGCAGTACTTC. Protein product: CASSFPSGGNEQYF.

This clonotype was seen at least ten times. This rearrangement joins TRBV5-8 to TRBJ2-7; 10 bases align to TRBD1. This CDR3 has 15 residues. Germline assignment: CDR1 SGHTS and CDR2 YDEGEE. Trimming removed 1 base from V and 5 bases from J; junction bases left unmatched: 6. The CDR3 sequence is CASSLTWDRGDEQYF. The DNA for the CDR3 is TGTGCCAGCAGCTTGACGTGGGACAGGGGCGACGAGCAGTACTTC.

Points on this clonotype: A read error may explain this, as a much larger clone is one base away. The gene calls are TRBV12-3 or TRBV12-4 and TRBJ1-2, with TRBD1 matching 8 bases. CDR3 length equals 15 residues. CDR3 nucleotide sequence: TGTGCCAGCAGCGCATTACAGGGGGGACCTTATGGCCACACCTTC. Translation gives CASSALQGGPYGHTF.

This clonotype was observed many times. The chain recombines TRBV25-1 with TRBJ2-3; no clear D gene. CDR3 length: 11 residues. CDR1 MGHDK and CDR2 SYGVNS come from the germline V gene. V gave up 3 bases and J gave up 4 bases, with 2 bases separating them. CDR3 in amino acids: CASSEADTQYF. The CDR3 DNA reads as TGTGCCAGCAGTGAGGCAGATACGCAGTATTTT.

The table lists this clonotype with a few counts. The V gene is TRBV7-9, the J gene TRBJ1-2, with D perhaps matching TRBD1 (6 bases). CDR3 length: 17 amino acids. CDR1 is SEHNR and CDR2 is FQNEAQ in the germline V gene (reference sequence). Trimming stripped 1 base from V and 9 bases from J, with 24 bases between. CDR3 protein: CASSLERGLRPGVSYTF. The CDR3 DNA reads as TGTGCCAGCAGCTTAGAGCGGGGGCTCCGACCTGGTGTGAGCTACACCTTC.

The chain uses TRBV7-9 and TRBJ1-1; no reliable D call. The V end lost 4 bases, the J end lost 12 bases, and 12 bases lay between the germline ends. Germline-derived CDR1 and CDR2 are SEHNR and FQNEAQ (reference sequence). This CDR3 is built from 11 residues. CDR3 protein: CASSSGGQPFF. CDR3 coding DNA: TGTGCCAGCAGCTCCGGAGGTCAGCCTTTCTTT. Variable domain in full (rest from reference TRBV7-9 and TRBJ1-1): DTGVSQNPRHKITKRGQNVTFRCDPISEHNRLYWYRQTLGQGPEFLTYFQNEAQLEKSRLLSDRFSAERPKGSFSTLEIQRTEQGDSAMYLCASSSGGQPFFGQGTRLTVV.